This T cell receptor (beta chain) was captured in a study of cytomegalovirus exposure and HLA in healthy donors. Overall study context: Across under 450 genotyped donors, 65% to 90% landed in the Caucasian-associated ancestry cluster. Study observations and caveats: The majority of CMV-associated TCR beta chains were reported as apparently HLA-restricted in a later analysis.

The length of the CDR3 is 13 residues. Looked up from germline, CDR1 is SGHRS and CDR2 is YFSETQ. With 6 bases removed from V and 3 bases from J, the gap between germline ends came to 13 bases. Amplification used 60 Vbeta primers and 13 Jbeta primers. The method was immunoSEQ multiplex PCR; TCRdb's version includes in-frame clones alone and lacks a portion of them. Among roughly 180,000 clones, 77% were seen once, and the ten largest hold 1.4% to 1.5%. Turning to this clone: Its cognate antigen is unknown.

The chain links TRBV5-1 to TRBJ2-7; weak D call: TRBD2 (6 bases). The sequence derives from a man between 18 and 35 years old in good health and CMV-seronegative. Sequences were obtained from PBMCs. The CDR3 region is CASTSGTLYEQYF. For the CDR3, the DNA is TGCGCCAGCACCTCCGGGACTCTCTACGAGCAGTACTTC.